Listed below are T cell receptor beta chains from one sample, sequenced in a study of beta chain features in type 1 diabetes. Clones were sequenced by immunoSEQ multiplex PCR, and TCRdb holds only the in-frame ones, with some missing. The data hold about 250,000 clones, with approximately 14% observed a single time. Specimen: naive CD4+ T cells from blood. These receptors originate from a woman in her forties in good health. Both conserved end residues are part of each CDR3. D genes are given only for firm matches. The size entry is marked missing in some rows and otherwise reads once, few, many or a size class.

few	TRBD1	TRBV4-1	TRBJ1-1	CASPLPGQGTQGPNTEAFF	TGCGCCAGCCCCTTACCGGGACAGGGGACTCAGGGGCCGAACACTGAAGCTTTCTTT
few	TRBD1	TRBV6-6	TRBJ2-2	CASRSGQGTGELFF	TGTGCCAGCAGGAGTGGACAGGGCACCGGGGAGCTGTTTTTT
NA	TRBD2	TRBV4-3	TRBJ2-3	CASSQVHAQVLAGGPGQYF	TGCGCCAGCAGCCAAGTCCACGCCCAGGTGCTAGCGGGGGGGCCGGGGCAGTATTTT
many	NA	TRBV19	TRBJ2-5	CASSRRGKETQYF	TGTGCCAGTAGTCGCCGGGGGAAAGAGACCCAGTACTTC
few	TRBD1	TRBV6-5	TRBJ2-7	CASSRRDRGYEQYF	TGTGCCAGCAGTCGCCGGGACAGGGGCTACGAGCAGTACTTC
NA	TRBD2	TRBV7-2	TRBJ2-1	CASSPRTSGHNEQFF	TGTGCCAGCAGTCCACGGACTAGCGGGCACAATGAGCAGTTCTTC
NA	TRBD2	TRBV2	TRBJ2-1	CASRGSGGANEQFF	TGTGCCAGCCGCGGGAGCGGGGGGGCTAATGAGCAGTTCTTC
NA	NA	TRBV5-1	TRBJ2-3	CASSLIGVTDTQYF	TGCGCCAGCAGCTTGATCGGGGTTACAGATACGCAGTATTTT
few	NA	TRBV15	TRBJ2-1	CATSREQGSSSYNEQFF	TGTGCCACCAGCAGAGAACAGGGAAGTAGCTCCTACAATGAGCAGTTCTTC
NA	NA	TRBV7-9	TRBJ1-4	CASSPRVYEKLFF	TGTGCCAGCAGCCCCAGGGTATACGAAAAACTGTTTTTT
NA	NA	TRBV27	TRBJ1-5	CAIQPGNQPQHF	TGTGCCATCCAGCCGGGGAATCAGCCCCAGCATTTT
few	TRBD2	TRBV7-2	TRBJ2-7	CASSLRVPGGYEQYF	TGTGCCAGCAGCTTAAGAGTCCCGGGAGGGTACGAGCAGTACTTC
NA	NA	TRBV21-1	TRBJ2-2	CASSRGQGYTGELFF	TGTGCCAGCAGCAGAGGACAGGGCTACACCGGGGAGCTGTTTTTT
few	NA	TRBV5-1	TRBJ2-5	CASSPQGGGETQYF	TGCGCCAGCAGCCCCCAGGGCGGAGGGGAGACCCAGTACTTC
few	NA	TRBV2	TRBJ1-4	CASSGRVRANEKLFF	TGTGCCAGCAGTGGAAGGGTCAGGGCTAATGAAAAACTGTTTTTT
NA	NA	TRBV2	TRBJ2-7	CASKGGQGAYEQYF	TGTGCCAGCAAGGGGGGGCAGGGTGCCTACGAGCAGTACTTC
few	TRBD1	TRBV4-3	TRBJ2-4	CASSQDRGTEAKNIQYF	TGCGCCAGCAGCCAAGACAGGGGGACCGAAGCCAAAAACATTCAGTACTTC
NA	NA	TRBV5-1	TRBJ1-2	CASSLLGGGRGYTF	TGCGCCAGCAGCCTATTGGGGGGTGGACGTGGCTACACCTTC
NA	TRBD1	TRBV4-1	TRBJ1-5	CAPRDRGRMNQPQHF	TGCGCCCCTCGGGACAGGGGCCGTATGAATCAGCCCCAGCATTTT
NA	TRBD1	TRBV18	TRBJ1-5	CASSPGPGGQPQHF	TGTGCCAGCTCACCAGGGCCAGGGGGTCAGCCCCAGCATTTT
NA	NA	TRBV6-4	TRBJ2-1	CASSEQGFSEQFF	TGTGCCAGCAGTGAGCAGGGATTCAGTGAGCAGTTCTTC
NA	NA	TRBV7-9	TRBJ2-3	CASSLGLGTDTQYF	TGTGCCAGCAGCTTAGGTCTTGGCACAGATACGCAGTATTTT
NA	TRBD2	TRBV5-1	TRBJ2-5	CASSPGHGGQETQYF	TGCGCCAGCAGCCCGGGGCACGGGGGGCAAGAGACCCAGTACTTC
NA	NA	TRBV7-9	TRBJ1-1	CASSLEGLGRTEAFF	TGTGCCAGCAGCTTAGAGGGACTGGGGAGGACTGAAGCTTTCTTT
NA	TRBD1	TRBV29-1	TRBJ1-2	CSVAKQGPSYGYTF	TGCAGCGTTGCAAAACAGGGGCCCTCGTACGGCTACACCTTC
few	TRBD1	TRBV6-1	TRBJ2-2	CASRNRGNTGELFF	TGTGCCAGCAGGAACAGGGGGAACACCGGGGAGCTGTTTTTT
NA	NA	TRBV9	TRBJ2-1	CASSVGRGRQNEQFF	TGTGCCAGCAGCGTAGGACGGGGTAGACAAAATGAGCAGTTCTTC
NA	TRBD1	TRBV13	TRBJ2-7	CASSPRDRLTYEQYF	TGTGCCAGCAGCCCCCGGGACAGGCTTACCTACGAGCAGTACTTC
few	TRBD1	TRBV7-6	TRBJ1-4	CASSRQGRSEKLFF	TGTGCCAGCAGTCGACAGGGGAGGAGTGAAAAACTGTTTTTT
NA	NA	TRBV4-3	TRBJ1-1	CASSHRNTEAFF	TGCGCCAGCAGCCATCGGAACACTGAAGCTTTCTTT
many	TRBD1	TRBV29-1	TRBJ1-2	CSVDRGDGYTF	TGCAGCGTTGACAGGGGGGATGGCTACACCTTC
few	TRBD1	TRBV5-4	TRBJ2-3	CASSSGTGIKDTQYF	TGTGCCAGCAGCTCCGGGACAGGGATAAAAGATACGCAGTATTTT
many	NA	TRBV25-1	TRBJ2-7	CASSEALVRGEQYF	TGTGCCAGCAGTGAAGCCCTAGTACGCGGGGAGCAGTACTTC
NA	NA	TRBV5-6	TRBJ2-3	CASSLRQVTDTQYF	TGTGCCAGCAGCCTTAGACAAGTCACAGATACGCAGTATTTT
NA	NA	TRBV7-9	TRBJ1-2	CASSRRQSPYGYTF	TGTGCCAGCAGCAGAAGACAGAGCCCCTATGGCTACACCTTC